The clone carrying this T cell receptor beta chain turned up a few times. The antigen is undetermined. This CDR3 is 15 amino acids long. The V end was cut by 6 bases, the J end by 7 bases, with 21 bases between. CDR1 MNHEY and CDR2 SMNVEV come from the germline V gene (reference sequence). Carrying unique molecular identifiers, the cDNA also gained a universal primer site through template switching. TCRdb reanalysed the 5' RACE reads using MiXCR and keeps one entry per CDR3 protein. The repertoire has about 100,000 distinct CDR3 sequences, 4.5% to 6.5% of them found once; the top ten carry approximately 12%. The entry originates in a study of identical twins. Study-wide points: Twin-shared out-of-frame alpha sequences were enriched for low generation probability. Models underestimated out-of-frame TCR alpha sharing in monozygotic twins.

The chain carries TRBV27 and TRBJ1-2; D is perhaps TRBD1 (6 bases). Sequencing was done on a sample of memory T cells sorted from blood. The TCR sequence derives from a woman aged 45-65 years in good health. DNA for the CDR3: TGTGCCAGCAGCCTGACGGGACACCCTCGCGGTGGCTACACCTTC. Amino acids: CASSLTGHPRGGYTF.